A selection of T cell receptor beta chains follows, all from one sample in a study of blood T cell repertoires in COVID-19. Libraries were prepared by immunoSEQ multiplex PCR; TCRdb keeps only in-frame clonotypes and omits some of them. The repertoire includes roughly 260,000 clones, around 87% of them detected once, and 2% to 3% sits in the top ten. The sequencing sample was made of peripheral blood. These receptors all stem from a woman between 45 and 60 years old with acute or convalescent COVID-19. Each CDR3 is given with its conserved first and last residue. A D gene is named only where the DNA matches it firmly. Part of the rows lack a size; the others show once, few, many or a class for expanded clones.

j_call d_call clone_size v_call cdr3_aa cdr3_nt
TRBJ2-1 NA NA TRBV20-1 CSASRAASLNNEQFF TGCAGTGCTAGTAGAGCCGCTTCATTAAACAATGAGCAGTTCTTC
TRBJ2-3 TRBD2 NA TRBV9 CASSSGLATDTQYF TGTGCCAGCAGCTCCGGACTAGCAACAGATACGCAGTATTTT
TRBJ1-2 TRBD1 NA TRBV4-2 CASSQPDRGYGYTF TGTGCCAGCAGCCAACCGGACAGGGGCTATGGCTACACCTTC
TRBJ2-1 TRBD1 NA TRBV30 CAWSQGSGSRVVYEQFF TGTGCCTGGTCACAGGGGTCAGGCAGCCGGGTCGTCTATGAGCAGTTCTTC
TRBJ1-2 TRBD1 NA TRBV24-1 CATSDSMDRGNGYTF TGTGCCACCAGTGATTCGATGGACAGGGGAAATGGCTACACCTTC
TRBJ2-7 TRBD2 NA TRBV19 CASSGTSGRLPSYEQYF TGTGCCAGTAGTGGGACTAGCGGGAGGTTACCTTCCTACGAGCAGTACTTC
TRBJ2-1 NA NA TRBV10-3 CAISEVGEQFF TGTGCCATCAGTGAGGTCGGTGAGCAGTTCTTC
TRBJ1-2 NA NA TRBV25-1 CASTTSQASYGYTF TGTGCCAGCACCACATCCCAGGCATCCTATGGCTACACCTTC
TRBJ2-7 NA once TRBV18 CASSPMAGERGGLREQYF TGTGCCAGCTCACCGATGGCGGGAGAGAGAGGGGGGTTGCGGGAGCAGTACTTC
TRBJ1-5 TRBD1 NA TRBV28 CASSPTGHQPQHF TGTGCCAGCAGCCCGACAGGGCATCAGCCCCAGCATTTT
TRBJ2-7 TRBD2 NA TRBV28 CASSWVSGGYSYEQYF TGTGCCAGCAGTTGGGTTAGCGGGGGTTACTCCTACGAGCAGTACTTC
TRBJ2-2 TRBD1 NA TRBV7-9 CASSATGTANTGELFF TGTGCCAGCAGCGCTACCGGGACAGCGAACACCGGGGAGCTGTTTTTT